The rows below give T cell receptor beta chains drawn from one sample of a study of blood T cell repertoires in COVID-19. TCRdb's table, derived via immunoSEQ multiplex PCR, lists solely in-frame clones and lacks some. The top ten clones hold 0.95% to 1.5% of a sample with 70,000 to 100,000 clones, roughly 90% of them seen once. Sequencing input: peripheral blood. These receptors all stem from an elderly man with active or convalescent COVID-19. The CDR3 runs from the conserved cysteine through the conserved F or W. The order of the fields is CDR3 protein, CDR3 DNA, clone size, V gene, J gene, CDR3 length, D gene. D genes are given only for firm matches. Expanded clones get a size class; other rows say once, few or many, or leave the size out.

CDR3 protein: CASSLRQGAGSNQPQHF
CDR3 DNA: TGTGCCAGCAGTTTGAGACAGGGGGCGGGTAGCAATCAGCCCCAGCATTTT
clone size: -
V gene: TRBV28
J gene: TRBJ1-5
CDR3 length: 17
D gene: TRBD1

CDR3 protein: CSATGLANEKLFF
CDR3 DNA: TGCAGCGCAACAGGGCTAGCTAATGAAAAACTGTTTTTT
clone size: -
V gene: TRBV29-1
J gene: TRBJ1-4
CDR3 length: 13
D gene: -

CDR3 protein: CASSVGGGLIGYTF
CDR3 DNA: TGTGCCAGCAGCGTAGGGGGAGGGTTAATTGGCTACACCTTC
clone size: -
V gene: TRBV9
J gene: TRBJ1-2
CDR3 length: 14
D gene: -

CDR3 protein: CASSFRPTGTGELFF
CDR3 DNA: TGTGCCAGCAGCTTTAGACCCACGGGCACCGGGGAGCTGTTTTTT
clone size: -
V gene: TRBV5-6
J gene: TRBJ2-2
CDR3 length: 15
D gene: -

CDR3 protein: CASSLKVGAGGNSPLHF
CDR3 DNA: TGTGCCAGCAGCTTAAAAGTCGGTGCGGGTGGGAATTCACCCCTCCACTTT
clone size: -
V gene: TRBV7-9
J gene: TRBJ1-6
CDR3 length: 17
D gene: -

CDR3 protein: CASSRAGENYEQYF
CDR3 DNA: TGTGCCAGCAGCCGTGCGGGAGAAAATTACGAGCAGTACTTC
clone size: -
V gene: TRBV9
J gene: TRBJ2-7
CDR3 length: 14
D gene: TRBD2

CDR3 protein: CASSGDRGSEQFF
CDR3 DNA: TGTGCCAGCAGTGGGGACAGGGGGAGTGAGCAGTTCTTC
clone size: -
V gene: TRBV12-3/TRBV12-4
J gene: TRBJ2-1
CDR3 length: 13
D gene: TRBD1

CDR3 protein: CASSVEDLYTEAFF
CDR3 DNA: TGTGCCAGCAGTGTGGAAGACTTATACACTGAAGCTTTCTTT
clone size: -
V gene: TRBV2
J gene: TRBJ1-1
CDR3 length: 14
D gene: -

CDR3 protein: CAWSIGDTQYF
CDR3 DNA: TGTGCCTGGAGTATCGGGGATACGCAGTATTTT
clone size: once
V gene: TRBV30
J gene: TRBJ2-3
CDR3 length: 11
D gene: -

CDR3 protein: CASSLWGGEQFF
CDR3 DNA: TGCGCCAGCAGCCTCTGGGGGGGTGAGCAGTTCTTC
clone size: -
V gene: TRBV4-3
J gene: TRBJ2-1
CDR3 length: 12
D gene: TRBD2

CDR3 protein: CASSMAGGMSDTQYF
CDR3 DNA: TGTGCCAGTAGTATGGCGGGAGGGATGTCGGATACGCAGTATTTT
clone size: -
V gene: TRBV19
J gene: TRBJ2-3
CDR3 length: 15
D gene: TRBD2

CDR3 protein: CASGSQGVYGYTF
CDR3 DNA: TGTGCCAGCGGATCTCAGGGGGTTTATGGCTACACCTTC
clone size: -
V gene: TRBV3-1/TRBV3-2
J gene: TRBJ1-2
CDR3 length: 13
D gene: TRBD1

CDR3 protein: CASSGQGRKYEQFF
CDR3 DNA: TGTGCCAGCTCGGGACAGGGAAGGAAGTATGAGCAGTTCTTC
clone size: -
V gene: TRBV18
J gene: TRBJ2-1
CDR3 length: 14
D gene: TRBD1

CDR3 protein: CASSLFGGGAGNTEAFF
CDR3 DNA: TGTGCCAGCAGTTTATTTGGGGGAGGCGCCGGGAACACTGAAGCTTTCTTT
clone size: few
V gene: TRBV28
J gene: TRBJ1-1
CDR3 length: 17
D gene: -

CDR3 protein: CASSLDLPGSNEKLFF
CDR3 DNA: TGTGCCAGCAGTTTAGACTTGCCAGGGTCTAATGAAAAACTGTTTTTT
clone size: -
V gene: TRBV28
J gene: TRBJ1-4
CDR3 length: 16
D gene: -

CDR3 protein: CASSPRTRNNSPLHF
CDR3 DNA: TGTGCCAGCTCACCAAGGACAAGAAATAATTCACCCCTCCACTTT
clone size: -
V gene: TRBV18
J gene: TRBJ1-6
CDR3 length: 15
D gene: -

CDR3 protein: CASSIDGGAHNEQFF
CDR3 DNA: TGTGCCAGCAGCATAGACGGCGGGGCCCACAATGAGCAGTTCTTC
clone size: few
V gene: TRBV7-2
J gene: TRBJ2-1
CDR3 length: 15
D gene: -

CDR3 protein: CASSQAPSERRNQPQHF
CDR3 DNA: TGCGCCAGCAGCCAGGCCCCTTCGGAGCGGCGCAATCAGCCCCAGCATTTT
clone size: -
V gene: TRBV4-1
J gene: TRBJ1-5
CDR3 length: 17
D gene: -

CDR3 protein: CASSADTFAEQYF
CDR3 DNA: TGTGCCAGCAGCGCGGACACGTTCGCCGAGCAGTACTTC
clone size: -
V gene: TRBV9
J gene: TRBJ2-7
CDR3 length: 13
D gene: -

CDR3 protein: CAISDWGTGDQETQYF
CDR3 DNA: TGTGCCATCAGTGACTGGGGGACAGGAGACCAAGAGACCCAGTACTTC
clone size: -
V gene: TRBV10-3
J gene: TRBJ2-5
CDR3 length: 16
D gene: TRBD1

CDR3 protein: CASSTRRQAQVILGANVLTF
CDR3 DNA: TGTGCCAGCAGCACAAGAAGACAGGCCCAGGTTATACTTGGGGCCAACGTCCTGACTTTC
clone size: few
V gene: TRBV21-1
J gene: TRBJ2-6
CDR3 length: 20
D gene: -

CDR3 protein: CASSSGSGRSYNEQFF
CDR3 DNA: TGTGCCAGCAGCAGCGGTAGCGGAAGATCCTACAATGAGCAGTTCTTC
clone size: -
V gene: TRBV9
J gene: TRBJ2-1
CDR3 length: 16
D gene: -

CDR3 protein: CASSKVLIGGRGPPSSYNEQFF
CDR3 DNA: TGTGCCAGCAGCAAGGTCCTTATCGGCGGGAGGGGTCCCCCAAGCTCCTACAATGAGCAGTTCTTC
clone size: -
V gene: TRBV21-1
J gene: TRBJ2-1
CDR3 length: 22
D gene: -

CDR3 protein: CASSLTDRNTEAFF
CDR3 DNA: TGTGCCAGCAGCCTCACAGACCGAAACACTGAAGCTTTCTTT
clone size: -
V gene: TRBV7-2
J gene: TRBJ1-1
CDR3 length: 14
D gene: -

CDR3 protein: CSVEDVGNTEAFF
CDR3 DNA: TGCAGCGTTGAAGATGTCGGGAACACTGAAGCTTTCTTT
clone size: -
V gene: TRBV29-1
J gene: TRBJ1-1
CDR3 length: 13
D gene: -

CDR3 protein: CASRGTAYSTGELFF
CDR3 DNA: TGTGCCAGCAGGGGGACAGCCTATTCCACCGGGGAGCTGTTTTTT
clone size: -
V gene: TRBV6-5
J gene: TRBJ2-2
CDR3 length: 15
D gene: TRBD1

CDR3 protein: CAGSYSGSHYNEQFF
CDR3 DNA: TGTGCCGGCAGCTATAGCGGGAGCCACTACAATGAGCAGTTCTTC
clone size: -
V gene: TRBV7-2
J gene: TRBJ2-1
CDR3 length: 15
D gene: TRBD2

CDR3 protein: CSVGLSGRMYEQFF
CDR3 DNA: TGCAGCGTTGGTCTGAGCGGGAGGATGTATGAGCAGTTCTTC
clone size: -
V gene: TRBV29-1
J gene: TRBJ2-1
CDR3 length: 14
D gene: TRBD2

CDR3 protein: CASSSDPGQGKEAFF
CDR3 DNA: TGTGCCAGCAGCTCGGACCCGGGACAGGGGAAGGAAGCTTTCTTT
clone size: -
V gene: TRBV5-4
J gene: TRBJ1-1
CDR3 length: 15
D gene: TRBD1

CDR3 protein: CSASPGQGRGNTEAFF
CDR3 DNA: TGCAGTGCTAGTCCCGGACAGGGTAGGGGGAACACTGAAGCTTTCTTT
clone size: -
V gene: TRBV20-1
J gene: TRBJ1-1
CDR3 length: 16
D gene: TRBD1

CDR3 protein: CASSYSMNTGELFF
CDR3 DNA: TGTGCCAGCAGTTACTCTATGAACACCGGGGAGCTGTTTTTT
clone size: -
V gene: TRBV6-2/TRBV6-3
J gene: TRBJ2-2
CDR3 length: 14
D gene: -

CDR3 protein: CASSSGQGSEQYF
CDR3 DNA: TGTGCCAGCAGCTCGGGACAGGGAAGCGAGCAGTACTTC
clone size: -
V gene: TRBV7-9
J gene: TRBJ2-7
CDR3 length: 13
D gene: TRBD1

CDR3 protein: CASSLGGAGFYGYTF
CDR3 DNA: TGTGCCAGCAGCTTAGGGGGCGCAGGATTCTATGGCTACACCTTC
clone size: -
V gene: TRBV7-8
J gene: TRBJ1-2
CDR3 length: 15
D gene: -

CDR3 protein: CASRPGTGALRDGYTF
CDR3 DNA: TGTGCCAGCAGGCCCGGGACAGGGGCCCTCAGGGATGGCTACACCTTC
clone size: -
V gene: TRBV2
J gene: TRBJ1-2
CDR3 length: 16
D gene: TRBD1

CDR3 protein: CASSPAGNEKLFF
CDR3 DNA: TGTGCCAGCTCACCAGCGGGCAATGAAAAACTGTTTTTT
clone size: -
V gene: TRBV18
J gene: TRBJ1-4
CDR3 length: 13
D gene: -

CDR3 protein: CASSLAGGQREKLFF
CDR3 DNA: TGTGCCAGCAGTTTAGCCGGGGGGCAGAGGGAAAAACTGTTTTTT
clone size: -
V gene: TRBV28
J gene: TRBJ1-4
CDR3 length: 15
D gene: -

CDR3 protein: CASSPPGTRNQPQHF
CDR3 DNA: TGTGCCAGCTCACCTCCCGGGACTCGCAATCAGCCCCAGCATTTT
clone size: once
V gene: TRBV18
J gene: TRBJ1-5
CDR3 length: 15
D gene: -

CDR3 protein: CASSPTGGGYEQYF
CDR3 DNA: TGTGCCAGCTCACCGACAGGGGGCGGCTACGAGCAGTACTTC
clone size: -
V gene: TRBV18
J gene: TRBJ2-7
CDR3 length: 14
D gene: TRBD1

CDR3 protein: CASRPPGTASYEQYF
CDR3 DNA: TGTGCCAGCAGGCCCCCAGGGACAGCATCCTACGAGCAGTACTTC
clone size: -
V gene: TRBV6-5
J gene: TRBJ2-7
CDR3 length: 15
D gene: TRBD1

CDR3 protein: CASSSMTSGINEQYF
CDR3 DNA: TGCGCCAGCAGCTCGATGACTAGCGGGATCAACGAGCAGTACTTC
clone size: -
V gene: TRBV5-1
J gene: TRBJ2-7
CDR3 length: 15
D gene: TRBD2

CDR3 protein: CASSLSAGGQYF
CDR3 DNA: TGTGCCAGCAGCTTGTCGGCGGGGGGGCAGTACTTC
clone size: -
V gene: TRBV5-6
J gene: TRBJ2-7
CDR3 length: 12
D gene: TRBD2

CDR3 protein: CASSSIGQGPYNEQFF
CDR3 DNA: TGTGCCAGCAGTTCCATCGGACAGGGGCCGTACAATGAGCAGTTCTTC
clone size: -
V gene: TRBV27
J gene: TRBJ2-1
CDR3 length: 16
D gene: TRBD1

CDR3 protein: CASSSGVQNQETQYF
CDR3 DNA: TGCGCCAGCAGCTCGGGAGTACAAAACCAAGAGACCCAGTACTTC
clone size: once
V gene: TRBV5-1
J gene: TRBJ2-5
CDR3 length: 15
D gene: -

CDR3 protein: CAISETSASGTSGRRNEQFF
CDR3 DNA: TGTGCCATCAGTGAGACGAGCGCCTCCGGGACTAGCGGGAGGAGGAATGAGCAGTTCTTC
clone size: -
V gene: TRBV10-3
J gene: TRBJ2-1
CDR3 length: 20
D gene: TRBD2

CDR3 protein: CASSQDAHTNIQYF
CDR3 DNA: TGCGCCAGCAGCCAAGATGCCCACACAAACATTCAGTACTTC
clone size: -
V gene: TRBV4-3
J gene: TRBJ2-4
CDR3 length: 14
D gene: -

CDR3 protein: CASSLTGEDSPLHF
CDR3 DNA: TGCGCCAGCAGCCTGACAGGGGAAGATTCACCCCTCCACTTT
clone size: -
V gene: TRBV5-1
J gene: TRBJ1-6
CDR3 length: 14
D gene: TRBD1

CDR3 protein: CASSPRGRGGNAGELFF
CDR3 DNA: TGTGCCAGCAGCCCCCGGGGGAGGGGAGGGAACGCCGGGGAGCTGTTTTTT
clone size: -
V gene: TRBV9
J gene: TRBJ2-2
CDR3 length: 17
D gene: TRBD2

CDR3 protein: CASSPGQRLVNEQFF
CDR3 DNA: TGTGCCAGCAGCCCGGGACAGCGACTAGTCAATGAGCAGTTCTTC
clone size: -
V gene: TRBV4-2
J gene: TRBJ2-1
CDR3 length: 15
D gene: -

CDR3 protein: CASSPPGWRGYEQYF
CDR3 DNA: TGTGCCAGCAGCCCCCCGGGATGGAGGGGCTACGAGCAGTACTTC
clone size: -
V gene: TRBV11-2
J gene: TRBJ2-7
CDR3 length: 15
D gene: -